Shown below are 29 T cell receptor beta chains from a single sample sequenced in a study of T cells after yellow fever vaccination. Each CDR3 protein is one row after TCRdb ran MiXCR on the 5' RACE reads. Of 300,000 to 400,000 distinct CDR3 sequences detected, about 10% appear once; the ten largest clones hold 3% to 3.5%. The material sequenced was CD4+ T cells sorted from PBMCs, taken 45 days after the yellow fever booster vaccination. These receptors all come from a man between 18 and 35 years old who received the YFV17D yellow fever vaccine.

This clonotype was counted between two and nine times. The V gene is TRBV6-2 or TRBV6-3, the J gene TRBJ2-7; D is unresolved. The CDR3 runs to 16 residues. Germline V gene lookup returns CDR1 MNHEY and CDR2 SVGEGT. V lost 5 bases to trimming and J lost 1 base, with 18 bases between them. The DNA for the CDR3 is TGTGCCAGCAGTCCCTCAGACGGAGAGTGGTCCTACGAGCAGTACTTC. Amino acid sequence: CASSPSDGEWSYEQYF.

This clonotype has just a few counts. CDR3 sequence: CASSEHREVYEQYF. The CDR3 nucleotides are TGTGCCAGCAGTGAACACAGGGAGGTATACGAGCAGTACTTC. This rearrangement joins TRBV6-1 to TRBJ2-7; D tentatively fits TRBD1 or TRBD2 (6 bases each). The CDR3 length is 14 residues. Trimming shortened V by 2 bases and J by 4 bases, and 12 bases separated the two germline ends. Germline CDR1 MNHNS, CDR2 SASEGT.

This clonotype was counted between two and nine times. V gene TRBV3-1 combines with J gene TRBJ1-2, with D hard to call. The CDR3 is 14 residues long. Germline-derived CDR1 and CDR2 are LGHDT and YNNKEL (reference sequence). V was clipped by 0 bases and J by 1 base, with 6 bases between them. CDR3 nucleotide sequence: TGTGCCAGCAGCCAAGAATCAATTAACTATGGCTACACCTTC. Translating it yields CASSQESINYGYTF. The variable domain in full, completed from reference TRBV3-1 and TRBJ1-2, reads DTAVSQTPKYLVTQMGNDKSIKCEQNLGHDTMYWYKQDSKKFLKIMFSYNNKELIINETVPNRFSPKSPDKAHLNLHINSLELGDSAVYFCASSQESINYGYTFGSGTRLTVV.

This clonotype came up a few times. The chain joins TRBV7-2 to TRBJ2-4, with 10 positions matching TRBD2. The CDR3 has 12 residues. Germline lookup yields CDR1 SGHTA and CDR2 FQGNSA. Unmatched junction bases numbered 2, after V lost 4 bases and J lost 11 bases. DNA of the CDR3: TGTGCCAGCAGCTCTAGCGGGGGCCTTCAGTACTTC. This translates into CASSSSGGLQYF. The whole variable domain, remainder taken from reference TRBV7-2 and TRBJ2-4, is GAGVSQSPSNKVTEKGKDVELRCDPISGHTALYWYRQSLGQGLEFLIYFQGNSAPDKSGLPSDRFSAERTGGSVSTLTIQRTQQEDSAVYLCASSSSGGLQYFGAGTRLSVL.

This rearrangement joins TRBV12-3 or TRBV12-4 to TRBJ2-5; no definite D call. V was shortened by 3 bases and J by 6 bases, with 11 bases between the two germline ends. This CDR3 is 13 amino acids long. CDR3 loop: CASSLEQAQTQYF. The DNA of the CDR3 is TGTGCCAGCAGTTTGGAGCAAGCTCAGACCCAGTACTTC.

In this sample, this clonotype turned up many times. V usage is TRBV12-3 or TRBV12-4 and J usage is TRBJ1-1; weak D call: TRBD1 (6 bases). The CDR3 spans 14 residues. The ends were cut back, 4 bases at V and 1 base at J, with 10 bases in the middle. In nucleotides, the CDR3 is TGTGCCAGCAGTTGGGGGGGCGCGAACACTGAAGCTTTCTTT. It yields the protein CASSWGGANTEAFF.

The J gene is TRBJ2-5, the V gene TRBV28; 8 nucleotides match TRBD2. CDR1 MDHEN and CDR2 SYDVKM come from the germline V gene. The CDR3 spans 14 residues. V shed 5 bases and J 3 bases; nucleotides not matched to a gene: 5. CDR3 protein: CASSEATSEETQYF. In nucleotides, the CDR3 is TGTGCCAGCAGTGAGGCGACTAGCGAAGAGACCCAGTACTTC. Filled out from reference TRBV28 and TRBJ2-5, the complete variable domain reads DVKVTQSSRYLVKRTGEKVFLECVQDMDHENMFWYRQDPGLGLRLIYFSYDVKMKEKGDIPEGYSVSREKKERFSLILESASTNQTSMYLCASSEATSEETQYFGPGTRLLVL.

This clonotype has a handful of counts. J is TRBJ2-6 and V is TRBV7-3; 8 bases agree with TRBD1. Germline CDR1 reads SGHTA; CDR2 reads FQGTGA. V trimming: 3 bases; J trimming: 0 bases; junction bases outside the gene matches: 4. This CDR3 is 17 amino acids long. CDR3 bases: TGTGCCAGCAGCTTCCGGACAGGGATCTCTGGGGCCAACGTCCTGACTTTC. Residues: CASSFRTGISGANVLTF.

The table lists this clonotype with many counts. The rearrangement links TRBV10-3 to TRBJ2-1; TRBD2 matches at 12 bases. Germline V gene lookup returns CDR1 ENHRY and CDR2 SYGVKD. The CDR3 consists of 17 residues. Trimming at V came to 2 bases and at J to 7 bases, leaving 9 bases not matched to a gene. CDR3 residues: CAISEPTSGGGINEQFF. CDR3 nucleotides: TGTGCCATCAGTGAGCCGACTAGCGGGGGTGGTATAAATGAGCAGTTCTTC.

The V gene is TRBV5-1, the J gene TRBJ1-4; D is perhaps TRBD1 (5 bases). CDR1 and CDR2 from the germline V gene are SGHRS and YFSETQ. Trimming removed 1 base at V and 12 bases at J, with 16 bases between. This CDR3 comprises 14 residues. The CDR3 spells CASSLTDLLGELFF. The CDR3 DNA sequence: TGCGCCAGCAGCTTGACGGACCTTTTGGGGGAACTGTTTTTT.

This clonotype appeared a few times. The J gene is TRBJ2-3, the V gene TRBV20-1, with 10 bases matching TRBD1. Per germline, CDR1 DFQATT and CDR2 SNEGSKA (reference sequence). This CDR3 contains 14 residues. V trimming: 6 bases; J trimming: 2 bases; junction bases outside the gene matches: 5. CDR3 nucleotides: TGCAGTGCCCTCGGACAGGGGGTCACAGATACGCAGTATTTT. Its protein is CSALGQGVTDTQYF.

This clonotype was found many times. The rearrangement uses TRBV7-9 and TRBJ2-3; D tentatively fits TRBD1 or TRBD2 (5 bases each). Per the germline V gene, CDR1 is SEHNR and CDR2 is FQNEAQ (reference sequence). The CDR3 runs 11 residues. V was clipped by 5 bases and J by 10 bases, with 10 bases between them. CDR3 sequence (DNA): TGTGCCAGCAGCGCACTAGGGGCGCAGTATTTT. Its protein product is CASSALGAQYF. The complete variable domain, with remaining parts taken from reference TRBV7-9 and TRBJ2-3, reads DTGVSQNPRHKITKRGQNVTFRCDPISEHNRLYWYRQTLGQGPEFLTYFQNEAQLEKSRLLSDRFSAERPKGSFSTLEIQRTEQGDSAMYLCASSALGAQYFGPGTRLTVL.

There are a few counts of this clonotype. The rearrangement links TRBV7-2 to TRBJ2-1; 12 bases are a match to TRBD2. The CDR3 is made up of 15 amino acids. Germline V CDR1 and CDR2: SGHTA, FQGNSA. Trimming cost V 5 bases and J 6 bases; bases outside gene matches: 5. DNA for the CDR3: TGTGCCAGCAGCACACCTAGCGGGGGGGCCAATGAGCAGTTCTTC. Translation gives CASSTPSGGANEQFF.

The chain couples TRBV5-4 to TRBJ2-3; 10 positions match TRBD1. This CDR3 has 15 residues. After removal of 3 bases from V and 10 bases from J, the junction contained 11 bases not matched to a gene. Germline V CDR1 and CDR2: SGHNT, YYREEE (reference sequence). DNA for the CDR3: TGTGCCAGCAGCTCGGGACAGGGGTTTGCTAAGGCGCAGTATTTT. The encoded protein is CASSSGQGFAKAQYF.

The gene calls are TRBV11-1 and TRBJ2-7; 9 bases fit TRBD2. The CDR3 consists of 16 residues. The germline CDR1 and CDR2 sequences are SGHAT and FQDESV (reference sequence). V was clipped by 5 bases and J by 7 bases; unmatched bases: 15. CDR3 sequence (DNA): TGTGCCAGCAGCCGCGGAGTTGGCGGGGGGGCGGAGGAGCAGTACTTC. Translated: CASSRGVGGGAEEQYF.

This clonotype was seen a handful of times. The chain couples TRBV11-2 to TRBJ2-1, with D uncertain. Per germline, CDR1 SGHAT and CDR2 FQNNGV. The CDR3 is made up of 12 amino acids. Between the trimmed V and J ends, which lost 4 bases and 6 bases, there was a span of 7 bases. CDR3: CASSYPPNEQFF. The CDR3 region has the DNA TGTGCCAGCAGCTACCCCCCCAATGAGCAGTTCTTC. The complete variable domain, with remaining parts taken from reference TRBV11-2 and TRBJ2-1, reads EAGVAQSPRYKIIEKRQSVAFWCNPISGHATLYWYQQILGQGPKLLIQFQNNGVVDDSQLPKDRFSAERLKGVDSTLKIQPAKLEDSAVYLCASSYPPNEQFFGPGTRLTVL.

The table lists this clonotype with many counts. The chain links TRBV7-2 to TRBJ2-3; TRBD1 aligns across 8 bases. The CDR3 extends over 13 amino acids. The germline gives CDR1 SGHTA, CDR2 FQGNSA. V dropped 5 bases and J dropped 6; count of bases not matched to a gene: 4. CDR3 sequence: CASSPQGADTQYF. CDR3 nucleotide sequence: TGTGCCAGCAGCCCCCAGGGGGCGGATACGCAGTATTTT.

This clonotype was seen ten or more times. This chain connects TRBV10-3 to TRBJ2-1; 7 positions match TRBD2. The CDR3 spans 11 residues. Trimming at V came to 4 bases and at J to 9 bases, leaving 0 bases not matched to a gene. Looked up from germline, CDR1 is ENHRY and CDR2 is SYGVKD. Written as DNA, the CDR3 is TGTGCCATCAGTGGGGAGGGTGAGCAGTTCTTC. Translating gives CAISGEGEQFF.

J is TRBJ2-7 and V is TRBV20-1; tentatively, D is TRBD2 (6 bases). The CDR3 is 15 residues long. The V gene's germline CDR1 is DFQATT and CDR2 SNEGSKA (reference sequence). Between the trimmed V and J ends, which lost 1 base and 9 bases, there was a span of 22 bases. CDR3 coding DNA: TGCAGTGCTAGAGTGGGTTTACGAGATCCCGGGGGGCAGTACTTC. Translation gives CSARVGLRDPGGQYF.

This clonotype came up many times. The chain carries TRBV12-3 or TRBV12-4 and TRBJ2-7; 9 bases are a match to TRBD2. The CDR3 spans 14 residues. Unmatched junction bases numbered 3, after V lost 3 bases and J lost 3 bases. In DNA, the CDR3 is TGTGCCAGCAGTTTTTCTAGCGGGGTCTACGAGCAGTACTTC. It codes for CASSFSSGVYEQYF.

The chain has TRBV25-1 and TRBJ1-6; 7 positions match TRBD1. This CDR3 has 14 amino acids. Per germline, CDR1 MGHDK and CDR2 SYGVNS. Trimming removed 4 bases from V and 7 bases from J; junction bases left unmatched: 4. CDR3 nucleotide sequence: TGTGCCAGCAGTGTGACAGGGAGAAATTCACCCCTCCACTTT. It translates to CASSVTGRNSPLHF.

This clonotype was detected ten times or more. The chain uses TRBV4-3 and TRBJ2-3, with 11 bases matching TRBD1. Germline CDR1 is LGHNA and CDR2 is YSLEER. The CDR3 length is 17 residues. The junction had 5 bases not matched to a gene; V was cut back by 0 bases and J by 3 bases. DNA for the CDR3: TGCGCCAGCAGCCAAGAGGGACAGGGGGTGACGACAGATACGCAGTATTTT. Its translation: CASSQEGQGVTTDTQYF.

The rearrangement joins TRBV10-3 to TRBJ2-5; maybe TRBD2 (6 bases). The CDR3 totals 15 residues. V lost 3 bases and J 9 bases, leaving 20 bases between the germline ends. In germline, CDR1 is ENHRY, CDR2 SYGVKD. CDR3 nucleotides: TGTGCCATCAGTGAATGGCGGACTGACCGGGGGTCCCAGTACTTC. It specifies CAISEWRTDRGSQYF.

V usage is TRBV5-1 and J usage is TRBJ1-1; 7 bases are a match to TRBD1. CDR1 is SGHRS, CDR2 YFSETQ, per germline. This CDR3 region has 14 residues. The J segment lost 4 bases and the V segment lost 3 bases, leaving 6 bases of the junction unmatched. CDR3 sequence (DNA): TGCGCCAGCAGCTCAGGAGGGGGCACCACTGAAGCTTTCTTT. Translation: CASSSGGGTTEAFF.

The chain has TRBV7-2 and TRBJ1-2; D is undetermined. From germline, CDR1 is SGHTA and CDR2 FQGNSA. The CDR3 is 13 amino acids. Trimming left V 7 bases short and J 13 bases short, with 22 bases between. CDR3 DNA: TGTGCCAGCACCCCCGGGGTAGTATTGGCCTCCACCTTC. Translating it yields CASTPGVVLASTF. Complete variable domain (other parts from reference TRBV7-2 and TRBJ1-2): GAGVSQSPSNKVTEKGKDVELRCDPISGHTALYWYRQSLGQGLEFLIYFQGNSAPDKSGLPSDRFSAERTGGSVSTLTIQRTQQEDSAVYLCASTPGVVLASTFGSGTRLTVV.

In this sample, this clonotype turned up a few times. The rearrangement joins TRBV20-1 to TRBJ2-1; 10 nucleotides match TRBD2. The V segment lost 6 bases and the J segment 8 bases; nucleotides outside the gene matches: 13. Looked up from germline, CDR1 is DFQATT and CDR2 is SNEGSKA (reference sequence). The CDR3 spans 15 residues. CDR3: CSAPWAAGGLHEQFF. The CDR3 DNA reads as TGCAGTGCCCCGTGGGCAGCGGGGGGGCTTCATGAGCAGTTCTTC.

This clonotype was seen ten or more times. This chain links TRBV18 with TRBJ1-5; D possibly corresponds to TRBD1 (5 bases). CDR1 is KGHSH and CDR2 is LQKENI in the germline V gene. The CDR3 consists of 18 residues. V lost 0 bases, J lost 0 bases, and 15 bases lay in between. CDR3 region: CASSPPWQGPYSNQPQHF. The CDR3 nucleotides read TGTGCCAGCTCACCACCGTGGCAGGGCCCATATAGCAATCAGCCCCAGCATTTT. The full variable domain, with the rest looked up from reference TRBV18 and TRBJ1-5, is NAGVMQNPRHLVRRRGQEARLRCSPMKGHSHVYWYRQLPEEGLKFMVYLQKENIIDESGMPKERFSAEFPKEGPSILRIQQVVRGDSAAYFCASSPPWQGPYSNQPQHFGDGTRLSIL.

This clonotype showed up just a few times. This chain joins TRBV6-6 and TRBJ2-5; the match to TRBD2 covers 10 bases. J gave up 1 base and V 7 bases, and 6 bases lay outside the gene matches. This CDR3 region has 15 residues. Germline assignment: CDR1 MNHNY and CDR2 SVGAGI (reference sequence). The CDR3 protein is CASTLAGGLQETQYF. The CDR3 region has the DNA TGTGCCAGCACATTAGCGGGGGGCCTCCAAGAGACCCAGTACTTC.

This clonotype appeared a few times. This chain joins TRBV6-2 or TRBV6-3 and TRBJ2-1; D possibly matches TRBD1 or TRBD2 (5 bases each). The CDR3 is 14 amino acids. Germline V gives CDR1 MNHEY, CDR2 SVGEGT. V dropped 4 bases and J dropped 10 bases, with 17 bases sitting between them. The chain's CDR3 is CASSSRDPANEQFF. CDR3 in DNA: TGTGCCAGCAGTTCCCGGGACCCCGCGAACGAGCAGTTCTTC.